What follows is one TCR beta chain and its context. This sample stems from a study of blood T cell repertoires in COVID-19. Study at large: The origin of the acute and convalescent COVID-19 samples was the United States, Italy and Spain. Sources were T cells, B-cell-depleted T cells, or PBMCs; the material itself was cDNA or gDNA.

Ages ranged from roughly 18 to 100 years, with residence in approximately 23 US areas. Participants' own reports of clinical history determined their cohort assignment. This CDR3 spans 15 amino acids. Trimming took 0 bases from V and 8 from J; bases not matched to a gene: 5. Germline CDR1 is SGHRS and CDR2 is YFSETQ. Only in-frame clones appear in the TCRdb table, and some are missing; sequencing was by immunoSEQ multiplex PCR. The data show fewer than 250,000 clones, 70% to 90% seen once. The receptor was derived from a woman aged 40 to 50 with acute COVID-19. Sequences were obtained from PBMCs or T cells enriched from blood (not recorded which). The J gene is TRBJ1-4, the V gene TRBV5-1, with TRBD1 matching 9 bases. Here the CDR3 DNA reads TGCGCCAGCAGCTTGGGGACAGGGGTAGGAGAAAAACTGTTTTTT. Translation gives CASSLGTGVGEKLFF.